Listed below are T cell receptor beta chains from one sample, sequenced in a study of vaccination and CD4 T cells after COVID-19. TCRdb reprocessed the PCR reads with MiXCR, giving one entry per CDR3 protein. The table records fewer than 20,000 distinct CDR3 sequences, nearly 60% of them present only once. Antigens for these TCRs are unknown. Source: CD4+ T cells from blood, cultured in vitro, taken before SARS-CoV-2 vaccination. All receptors come from a human donor who had recovered from COVID-19. CDR3s include the opening cysteine and the closing phenylalanine or tryptophan. The order of the fields is D gene, clone size, V gene, CDR3 length, J gene, CDR3 protein, CDR3 DNA. D genes are given only for firm matches. Size is stated for part of the rows, as once, few or many counts, or as a class when the clone is expanded.

D: -; size: -; V: TRBV5-6; length: 13; J: TRBJ2-7; CDR3: CASSLRGSYEQYF; DNA: TGTGCCAGCAGCTTGCGTGGCTCCTACGAGCAGTACTTC
D: -; size: -; V: TRBV7-2; length: 13; J: TRBJ2-7; CDR3: CATRSGGLNEQYF; DNA: TGTGCCACTCGCTCCGGAGGGCTGAACGAGCAGTACTTC
D: -; size: once; V: TRBV6-1; length: 13; J: TRBJ1-3; CDR3: CASSVTRGNTIYF; DNA: TGTGCCAGCAGTGTGACGCGGGGAAACACCATATATTTT
D: -; size: -; V: TRBV6-2/TRBV6-3; length: 15; J: TRBJ1-5; CDR3: CASSRGWTSNQPQHF; DNA: TGTGCCAGCAGTCGCGGTTGGACGAGCAATCAGCCCCAGCATTTT
D: TRBD2; size: -; V: TRBV28; length: 16; J: TRBJ2-7; CDR3: CASSSLGGRGEGEQYF; DNA: TGTGCCAGCAGTTCCCTCGGAGGGAGGGGAGAGGGCGAGCAGTACTTC
D: TRBD2; size: -; V: TRBV20-1; length: 16; J: TRBJ2-3; CDR3: CSARDLASGGGDTQYF; DNA: TGCAGTGCTAGAGATTTGGCTAGCGGCGGAGGGGATACGCAGTATTTT
D: TRBD1; size: -; V: TRBV20-1; length: 15; J: TRBJ1-6; CDR3: CSARTGQNYNSPLHF; DNA: TGCAGTGCTAGAACGGGACAGAATTATAATTCACCCCTCCACTTT
D: TRBD1; size: -; V: TRBV20-1; length: 15; J: TRBJ1-4; CDR3: CSARDRGTDGEKLFF; DNA: TGCAGTGCTAGAGATCGGGGGACAGATGGCGAAAAACTGTTTTTT
D: -; size: few; V: TRBV6-1; length: 14; J: TRBJ2-3; CDR3: CASSEDGFTDTQYF; DNA: TGTGCCAGCAGCGAGGATGGCTTCACAGATACGCAGTATTTT
D: -; size: -; V: TRBV6-1; length: 13; J: TRBJ2-2; CDR3: CASSVTSTGELFF; DNA: TGTGCCAGCAGTGTGACAAGCACCGGGGAGCTGTTTTTT
D: TRBD2; size: -; V: TRBV20-1; length: 16; J: TRBJ2-2; CDR3: CSARDLAGGNTGELFF; DNA: TGCAGTGCTAGAGATCTGGCGGGAGGGAACACCGGGGAGCTGTTTTTT
D: -; size: few; V: TRBV28; length: 15; J: TRBJ1-2; CDR3: CASSLLWREGSGYTF; DNA: TGTGCCAGCAGTTTATTATGGAGGGAAGGTAGTGGCTACACCTTC
D: -; size: -; V: TRBV28; length: 15; J: TRBJ1-2; CDR3: CASSLFIPGNYGYTF; DNA: TGTGCCAGCAGTTTATTTATTCCAGGGAACTATGGCTACACCTTC
D: -; size: few; V: TRBV20-1; length: 13; J: TRBJ1-1; CDR3: CSAREGGVGEAFF; DNA: TGCAGTGCTAGAGAGGGAGGCGTAGGTGAAGCTTTCTTT
D: -; size: few; V: TRBV20-1; length: 13; J: TRBJ2-1; CDR3: CSARGGNGTPRFF; DNA: TGCAGTGCTAGAGGGGGTAATGGGACTCCCAGGTTCTTC
D: -; size: -; V: TRBV20-1; length: 16; J: TRBJ2-3; CDR3: CSVQPAGTSLGDTQYF; DNA: TGCAGTGTTCAACCTGCCGGGACCTCTTTGGGAGATACGCAGTATTTT
D: -; size: -; V: TRBV12-5; length: 14; J: TRBJ2-7; CDR3: CASAPRTDSYEQYF; DNA: TGTGCTAGTGCCCCCCGGACGGACTCCTACGAGCAGTACTTC
D: TRBD2; size: -; V: TRBV6-1; length: 13; J: TRBJ2-5; CDR3: CASSGGGSETQYF; DNA: TGTGCCAGCAGTGGGGGAGGGTCAGAGACCCAGTACTTC
D: -; size: -; V: TRBV10-3; length: 15; J: TRBJ2-3; CDR3: CAISGSLTSTDTQYF; DNA: TGTGCCATCAGTGGTTCTCTCACTTCCACAGATACGCAGTATTTT
D: -; size: few; V: TRBV18; length: 15; J: TRBJ1-5; CDR3: CASSPRADSNQPQHF; DNA: TGTGCCAGCTCACCACGGGCAGATAGCAATCAGCCCCAGCATTTT
D: -; size: once; V: TRBV11-3; length: 15; J: TRBJ2-1; CDR3: CASSRGTASYNEQFF; DNA: TGTGCCAGCAGCCGTGGGACGGCCTCCTACAATGAGCAGTTCTTC
D: -; size: -; V: TRBV20-1; length: 13; J: TRBJ2-7; CDR3: CSTGPVHSWEQYF; DNA: TGCAGTACGGGACCAGTCCATTCATGGGAGCAGTACTTC
D: -; size: few; V: TRBV2; length: 12; J: TRBJ2-3; CDR3: CASSGMRDTQYF; DNA: TGTGCCAGCAGCGGGATGAGGGATACGCAGTATTTT
D: TRBD2; size: -; V: TRBV9; length: 15; J: TRBJ2-1; CDR3: CASSSTGGPWNEQFF; DNA: TGTGCCAGCAGCTCTACGGGAGGGCCGTGGAATGAGCAGTTCTTC
D: -; size: -; V: TRBV19; length: 17; J: TRBJ2-5; CDR3: CASSIGWGRVPGETQYF; DNA: TGTGCCAGTAGTATCGGTTGGGGCAGGGTCCCCGGAGAGACCCAGTACTTC
D: -; size: -; V: TRBV28; length: 12; J: TRBJ1-6; CDR3: CASTQENSPLHF; DNA: TGTGCCAGCACTCAGGAGAATTCACCCCTCCACTTT
D: TRBD2; size: -; V: TRBV20-1; length: 14; J: TRBJ2-7; CDR3: CSARPSGNFYEQYF; DNA: TGCAGTGCTAGGCCTAGCGGAAACTTCTACGAGCAGTACTTC
D: TRBD2; size: -; V: TRBV10-1; length: 15; J: TRBJ2-5; CDR3: CASSGSGRSQETQYF; DNA: TGCGCCAGCAGTGGTAGCGGGAGAAGTCAAGAGACCCAGTACTTC
D: TRBD1; size: few; V: TRBV6-1; length: 15; J: TRBJ2-3; CDR3: CASSTLGQGPDTQYF; DNA: TGTGCCAGCAGTACCTTGGGACAGGGCCCCGATACGCAGTATTTT
D: TRBD2; size: once; V: TRBV20-1; length: 18; J: TRBJ2-3; CDR3: CSASDPSGRAYHTDTQYF; DNA: TGCAGTGCTAGTGATCCTAGCGGGAGGGCCTACCACACAGATACGCAGTATTTT
D: TRBD2; size: -; V: TRBV6-1; length: 13; J: TRBJ2-5; CDR3: CASLAGEWETQYF; DNA: TGTGCCAGCTTAGCGGGGGAGTGGGAGACCCAGTACTTC
D: -; size: few; V: TRBV20-1; length: 15; J: TRBJ2-7; CDR3: CSASPVAVRRYEQYF; DNA: TGCAGTGCTAGTCCTGTCGCGGTTAGGCGGTACGAGCAGTACTTC
D: -; size: -; V: TRBV12-3/TRBV12-4; length: 16; J: TRBJ2-1; CDR3: CASTPRRDPSYNEQFF; DNA: TGTGCCAGCACCCCTCGTCGGGACCCTTCCTACAATGAGCAGTTCTTC
D: -; size: -; V: TRBV7-8; length: 15; J: TRBJ2-2; CDR3: CASSFGVANTGELFF; DNA: TGTGCCAGCAGCTTCGGGGTCGCGAACACCGGGGAGCTGTTTTTT
D: -; size: -; V: TRBV6-2/TRBV6-3; length: 13; J: TRBJ1-2; CDR3: CATTDSFLYGYTF; DNA: TGTGCCACCACCGATTCGTTTCTCTACGGCTACACCTTC
D: TRBD2; size: few; V: TRBV20-1; length: 15; J: TRBJ2-7; CDR3: CSASRPTSGNYEQYF; DNA: TGCAGTGCTAGTAGACCGACTAGCGGAAACTACGAGCAGTACTTC
D: -; size: -; V: TRBV28; length: 12; J: TRBJ1-5; CDR3: CASTESIQPQHF; DNA: TGTGCCAGCACGGAGTCGATTCAGCCCCAGCATTTT
D: TRBD2; size: -; V: TRBV2; length: 16; J: TRBJ2-5; CDR3: CASKYVSGRSQETQYF; DNA: TGTGCCAGCAAGTATGTTAGCGGGAGGTCACAAGAGACCCAGTACTTC
D: -; size: -; V: TRBV2; length: 16; J: TRBJ1-5; CDR3: CASSERATRLNQPQHF; DNA: TGTGCCAGCAGTGAACGCGCGACCAGACTGAATCAGCCCCAGCATTTT
D: TRBD2; size: -; V: TRBV7-2; length: 15; J: TRBJ2-1; CDR3: CASWIAGGPSNEQFF; DNA: TGTGCCAGTTGGATAGCGGGAGGTCCTTCCAATGAGCAGTTCTTC
D: -; size: -; V: TRBV11-2; length: 14; J: TRBJ2-5; CDR3: CASLDRRTQETQYF; DNA: TGTGCCAGCCTTGATAGGCGAACGCAAGAGACCCAGTACTTC
D: -; size: -; V: TRBV28; length: 11; J: TRBJ1-3; CDR3: CASSIHPTIYF; DNA: TGTGCCAGCAGTATCCACCCCACCATATATTTT
D: -; size: few; V: TRBV7-2; length: 12; J: TRBJ1-2; CDR3: CASSFLISGYTF; DNA: TGTGCCAGCAGCTTCTTGATAAGCGGCTACACCTTC
D: -; size: once; V: TRBV7-9; length: 14; J: TRBJ2-1; CDR3: CASSLGVGYNEQFF; DNA: TGTGCCAGCAGCTTAGGGGTGGGGTACAATGAGCAGTTCTTC
D: -; size: -; V: TRBV7-3; length: 14; J: TRBJ2-2; CDR3: CASSPVGADGELFF; DNA: TGTGCCAGCAGCCCCGTGGGGGCGGATGGGGAGCTGTTTTTT
D: TRBD1; size: few; V: TRBV20-1; length: 15; J: TRBJ1-5; CDR3: CSASNPHRGHQPQHF; DNA: TGCAGTGCTAGTAATCCTCACAGGGGCCATCAGCCCCAGCATTTT
D: TRBD2; size: -; V: TRBV7-3; length: 15; J: TRBJ2-2; CDR3: CASSNPIAGAGELFF; DNA: TGTGCCAGCAGCAACCCAATAGCGGGAGCCGGGGAGCTGTTTTTT